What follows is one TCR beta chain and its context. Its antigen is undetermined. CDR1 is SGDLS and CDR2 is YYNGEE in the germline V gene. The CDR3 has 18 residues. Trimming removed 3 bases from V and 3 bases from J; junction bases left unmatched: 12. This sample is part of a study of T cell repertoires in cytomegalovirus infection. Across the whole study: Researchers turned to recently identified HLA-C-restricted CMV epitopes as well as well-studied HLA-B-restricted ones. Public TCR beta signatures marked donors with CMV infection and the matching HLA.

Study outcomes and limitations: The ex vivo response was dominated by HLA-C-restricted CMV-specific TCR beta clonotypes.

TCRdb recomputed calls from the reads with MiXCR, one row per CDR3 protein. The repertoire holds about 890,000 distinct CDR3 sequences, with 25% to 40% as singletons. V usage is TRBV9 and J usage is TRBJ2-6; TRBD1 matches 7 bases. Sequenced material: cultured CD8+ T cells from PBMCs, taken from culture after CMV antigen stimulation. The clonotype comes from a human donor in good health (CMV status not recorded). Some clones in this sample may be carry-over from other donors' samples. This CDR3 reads CASSGWGQWNIGANVLTF. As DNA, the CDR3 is TGTGCCAGCAGCGGATGGGGACAGTGGAACATTGGGGCCAACGTCCTGACTTTC.